This entry lists 9 T cell receptor beta chains sequenced from one sample in a study of T cells expressing NK-cell markers. One entry per CDR3 protein, without DNA, is what TCRdb gives after re-calling the 5' RACE reads. Its clone listing holds more than 250,000 distinct CDR3 sequences. The sample was blood T cells: a sorted CD56 or NKG2C T cell subset, CD4+ or CD8+ T cells, or bulk PBMC T cells (not recorded which). The receptor source for this set is a man aged 18 to 30 in good health.

The chain links TRBV28 to TRBJ2-3; TCRdb reports TRBD1, a call that lacks DNA to check it against. Germline CDR1 is MDHEN and CDR2 is SYDVKM. The length of the CDR3 is 16 residues. Here the CDR3 reads CASSSVPGDRTDTQYF.

V and J are TRBV20-1 and TRBJ2-1; TCRdb's assignment of TRBD1 cannot be checked, as there is no DNA. The germline gives CDR1 DFQATT, CDR2 SNEGSKA (reference sequence). The CDR3 has 15 amino acids. The CDR3: CSAPVPDRRPDEQFF.

The chain employs TRBV4-1 and TRBJ2-1; with no DNA, the TCRdb D assignment of TRBD1 cannot be verified. The germline CDR1 and CDR2 sequences are MGHRA and YSYEKL. CDR3 length: 16 amino acids. The CDR3 loop is CASSQAGGSSYNEQFF.

V usage is TRBV11-2 and J usage is TRBJ2-7; TCRdb's assignment of TRBD2 cannot be checked, as there is no DNA. Germline V gene lookup returns CDR1 SGHAT and CDR2 FQNNGV. The CDR3 is made up of 19 amino acids. The CDR3: CASSLDLTVSGSAGYEQYF.

The gene calls are TRBV4-1 and TRBJ2-5; TCRdb indicates TRBD1, and absent DNA this call remains unverified. The CDR3 is 14 residues long. Germline assignment: CDR1 MGHRA and CDR2 YSYEKL. The CDR3 loop is CASSQDRVWETQYF.

This sequence joins TRBV5-1 and TRBJ2-3; TCRdb selects TRBD2, and the lack of DNA leaves this call unchecked. Germline CDR1 SGHRS, CDR2 YFSETQ. This CDR3 has 16 residues. The CDR3 here is CASSLEVSGRADTQYF. The whole variable domain, filled in from reference TRBV5-1 and TRBJ2-3, reads KAGVTQTPRYLIKTRGQQVTLSCSPISGHRSVSWYQQTPGQGLQFLFEYFSETQRNKGNFPGRFSGRQFSNSRSEMNVSTLELGDSALYLCASSLEVSGRADTQYFGPGTRLTVL.

CDR3 amino acids: CASSQDQTGTSVYEQYF. The chain recombines TRBV4-2 with TRBJ2-7; as DNA is missing, the TRBD2 call by TCRdb cannot be tested. CDR1 is LGHNA, CDR2 YNFKEQ, per germline. The length of the CDR3 is 17 residues.

The chain carries TRBV4-2 and TRBJ2-6; no DNA is available, so the TRBD1 call from TCRdb remains unchecked. The CDR3 has 20 amino acids. The germline V gene has CDR1 LGHNA and CDR2 YNFKEQ. CDR3 in amino acids: CASSQQGSTGKGTGANVLTF.

The chain recombines TRBV24-1 with TRBJ1-5; TCRdb selects TRBD1, and the lack of DNA leaves this call unchecked. This CDR3 has 14 amino acids. CDR1 and CDR2 from the germline V gene are KGHDR and SFDVKD. Here the CDR3 reads CATRGQGRTGPQHF.